The 15 T cell receptor beta chains reported below all come from one sample, sequenced in a study of breast tumors, draining lymph nodes, adjacent tissues. Breast cancer patients provided tissue from their axillary draining lymph nodes. TCRdb processed the multiplex PCR reads anew with MiXCR; each CDR3 protein has one entry. The sample carries around 140,000 distinct CDR3 sequences, about a fifth recorded once. The sequenced material came from axillary lymph node tissue. The receptors derive from a female donor with breast cancer. Some clones in this sample may be carry-over from other donors' samples.

The sample holds many counts of this clonotype. The chain combines TRBV20-1 with TRBJ2-7, with 9 nucleotides matching TRBD1. CDR3 length equals 14 residues. Germline lookup yields CDR1 DFQATT and CDR2 SNEGSKA (reference sequence). The trim removed 3 bases at V and 5 bases at J, leaving 8 bases unmatched. The CDR3 sequence: CSASGGTGTHEQYF. DNA for the CDR3: TGCAGTGCTAGTGGTGGGACAGGGACTCACGAGCAGTACTTC.

At least ten counts were recorded for this clonotype. This sequence joins TRBV28 and TRBJ2-7; the D gene is possibly TRBD2 (5 bases). Germline CDR1 MDHEN, CDR2 SYDVKM. V was cut by 7 bases and J by 4 bases, with 14 bases left in between. The length of the CDR3 is 13 residues. The CDR3 region is CASKRVALYEQYF. CDR3 DNA: TGTGCCAGCAAGAGGGTCGCTCTATACGAGCAGTACTTC.

In this sample, this clonotype turned up once. The chain couples TRBV6-6 to TRBJ2-7; 12 bases are a match to TRBD2. Germline loops: CDR1 MNHNY, CDR2 SVGAGI (reference sequence). The CDR3 contains 18 residues. With 0 bases clipped from V and 3 bases from J, the junction kept 9 bases outside the gene matches. The CDR3 sequence: CASSYSTSGSARRYEQYF. In nucleotides, the CDR3 is TGTGCCAGCAGTTACTCGACTAGCGGGAGTGCTCGGCGCTACGAGCAGTACTTC.

In this sample, this clonotype turned up many times. J is TRBJ1-5 and V is TRBV20-1; D is perhaps TRBD1 (6 bases). The CDR3 length is 14 residues. V was trimmed by 1 base and J by 4 bases, leaving 11 bases between them. Germline V gives CDR1 DFQATT, CDR2 SNEGSKA (reference sequence). The CDR3 DNA reads as TGCAGTGCTAGAGCAATCGGGACAAATCAGCCCCAGCATTTT. Protein sequence: CSARAIGTNQPQHF.

The genes are TRBV19 and TRBJ1-5; D is perhaps TRBD1 (5 bases). Germline assignment: CDR1 LNHDA and CDR2 SQIVND (reference sequence). The CDR3 is made up of 12 amino acids. Deletions cut 7 bases from V and 2 bases from J, with 6 bases between. CDR3 region: CASTGGNQPQHF. DNA of the CDR3: TGTGCCAGTACGGGGGGCAATCAGCCCCAGCATTTT.

This clonotype was recorded many times. The gene calls are TRBV29-1 and TRBJ2-5; TRBD1 might be the D (6 bases). CDR3 length: 13 residues. The germline gives CDR1 SQVTM, CDR2 ANQGSEA. V was shortened by 4 bases and J by 2 bases, with 11 bases between the two germline ends. CDR3 sequence reads: CSVGQGNQETQYF. The DNA for the CDR3 is TGCAGCGTTGGGCAGGGGAATCAAGAGACCCAGTACTTC.

Many counts were recorded for this clonotype. The genes are TRBV12-3 or TRBV12-4 and TRBJ2-1; 8 nucleotides align to TRBD2. CDR3 length: 14 residues. V shed 6 bases and J 9 bases; nucleotides not matched to a gene: 10. In nucleotides, the CDR3 is TGTGCCAGCAGCCCGAGCGGACTAGCTGGTGAGCAGTTCTTC. Its protein is CASSPSGLAGEQFF.

This clonotype was recorded a few times. This chain uses TRBV18 with TRBJ2-2; D not resolved. Germline CDR1 and CDR2: KGHSH and LQKENI. The CDR3 runs 14 residues. The ends were cut back, 3 bases at V and 4 bases at J, with 9 bases in the middle. In nucleotides, the CDR3 is TGTGCCAGCTCACCGGGTGTTGGCACCGGGGAGCTGTTTTTT. It is translated as CASSPGVGTGELFF.

This clonotype occurred many times. The chain is built from TRBV5-6 and TRBJ1-2; D might be TRBD1 (6 bases). The CDR3 loop spans 14 amino acids. The germline V gene has CDR1 SGHDT and CDR2 YYEEEE. Trimming cost V 4 bases and J 4 bases, with 14 bases left between them. The CDR3 DNA follows: TGTGCCAGCAGCCCAGGGACACCGAGCTATGGCTACACCTTC. Its protein is CASSPGTPSYGYTF.

This clonotype was found many times. This chain connects TRBV10-3 to TRBJ2-2, with 11 bases aligning to TRBD1. The CDR3 consists of 15 residues. Germline CDR1 and CDR2: ENHRY and SYGVKD. The V and J ends lost 11 bases and 6 bases, in that order; junction bases with no gene match: 11. CDR3 DNA sequence: TGTGCCGCCTCGGCCGGGACAGGGGGTGCCGGGGAGCTGTTTTTT. It codes for CAASAGTGGAGELFF.

In its sample, this clonotype was seen a few times. This chain connects TRBV27 to TRBJ1-4, with D possibly being TRBD1 (5 bases). The CDR3 consists of 15 residues. Trimming shortened V by 0 bases and J by 8 bases, and 13 bases separated the two germline ends. Germline assignment: CDR1 MNHEY and CDR2 SMNVEV (reference sequence). The CDR3 sequence is CASSLSSGGLEKLFF. The CDR3 DNA is TGTGCCAGCAGTTTATCTTCGGGGGGGTTGGAAAAACTGTTTTTT. The complete variable domain, with remaining parts taken from reference TRBV27 and TRBJ1-4, reads EAQVTQNPRYLITVTGKKLTVTCSQNMNHEYMSWYRQDPGLGLRQIYYSMNVEVTDKGDVPEGYKVSRKEKRNFPLILESPSPNQTSLYFCASSLSSGGLEKLFFGSGTQLSVL.

This clonotype was observed many times. In DNA, the CDR3 is TGCAGTGCTAGAGTTTGGGAGACGGGAGATACGCAGTATTTT. This codes for CSARVWETGDTQYF. The chain recombines TRBV20-1 with TRBJ2-3, with a tentative D call TRBD2 (5 bases). V was trimmed by 1 base and J by 5 bases, leaving 13 bases between them. The CDR3 spans 14 residues. CDR1 and CDR2 from the germline V gene are DFQATT and SNEGSKA (reference sequence).

In the case of this clonotype: A much larger clone lies a single base off, so this may be a read error. The gene calls are TRBV19 and TRBJ2-6; D may be TRBD1 or TRBD2 (5 bases each). CDR3 length: 16 amino acids. Germline V gene data show CDR1 as LNHDA and CDR2 as SQIVND (reference sequence). The V and J ends lost 1 base and 0 bases respectively, with 7 bases between them. DNA for the CDR3: TGTGCCAGTAGTATAGGAGGGGACTCTGGGGCCAACGTCCTGACTTTC. It encodes CASSIGGDSGANVLTF.

With regard to this clonotype: A clone one base away is much larger, so this may be a read error. This chain connects TRBV5-4 to TRBJ2-1; 9 positions match TRBD1. With V trimmed by 4 bases and J by 15 bases, 5 bases remained unmatched. Germline CDR1 is SGHNT and CDR2 is YYREEE (reference sequence). This CDR3 is built from 11 residues. CDR3 sequence (DNA): TGTGCCAGCAGCCTGGGACAGGGTAGGTTCTTC. It specifies CASSLGQGRFF.

This clonotype was recorded at least ten times. The chain combines TRBV6-6 with TRBJ2-5; D could derive from TRBD1 or TRBD2 (7 bases each). Germline CDR1 and CDR2: MNHNY and SVGAGI (reference sequence). The CDR3 extends over 16 amino acids. Trimming stripped 0 bases from V and 4 bases from J, with 15 bases between. The CDR3 region is CASSYSPQGGGETQYF. CDR3 in DNA: TGTGCCAGCAGTTACTCTCCTCAGGGGGGGGGAGAGACCCAGTACTTC.